This TCR beta chain was recovered during a study of blood T cell repertoires in COVID-19. Authors' data handling: Amplified reference gene primers provided the basis for estimating nucleated cell counts. TCRdb keeps only in-frame clones here, not all; method: immunoSEQ multiplex PCR. That table furnishes V, J and clone size, whereas the DNA furnished D and trimming. The repertoire holds around 200,000 clones, with 75% to 90% as singletons. This clone was seen only a few times. The germline V gene has CDR1 SNHLY and CDR2 FYNNEI. The CDR3 consists of 14 residues. V was cut by 6 bases and J by 2 bases, with 13 bases left in between.

The V and J genes are TRBV2 and TRBJ1-1; a weak D match, TRBD1 (6 bases). Sequenced sample: peripheral blood. The TCR was taken from a man aged 25 to 40 with acute or convalescent COVID-19. The CDR3 loop is CASRMTGTNTEAFF. In nucleotides, the CDR3 is TGTGCCAGCAGGATGACAGGAACTAACACTGAAGCTTTCTTT.